The rows below give T cell receptor beta chains drawn from one sample of a study of shared clonotypes between healthy human individuals. The protocol was immunoSEQ multiplex PCR, while the TCRdb copy is restricted to in-frame clones and leaves out a portion. The sample includes around 2.1 million clones, 90% to 96% of them seen just once. The material sequenced was naive CD4+ T cells sorted from blood. These receptor sequences come from a man younger than 35 in good health. CDR3s include the opening cysteine and the closing phenylalanine or tryptophan. A D gene is named only where the DNA matches it firmly. Expanded clones are given a class, and other clones once, few, many or no size at all.

V	D	size	J	CDR3	DNA
TRBV18	TRBD1	NA	TRBJ2-3	CASSPDRASTDTQYF	TGTGCCAGCTCGCCGGACAGGGCCAGCACAGATACGCAGTATTTT
TRBV30	TRBD1	NA	TRBJ1-2	CAWNPGQGSGYTF	TGTGCCTGGAATCCGGGACAGGGGTCCGGCTACACCTTC
TRBV30	TRBD1	NA	TRBJ1-2	CAWRLAGQGNYGYTF	TGTGCCTGGAGGCTCGCGGGACAGGGGAACTATGGCTACACCTTC
TRBV21-1	NA	once	TRBJ1-6	CASSARGPGALHF	TGTGCCAGCAGCGCCCGGGGGCCAGGGGCCCTCCACTTT
TRBV4-1	NA	once	TRBJ2-1	CASSQDTINEQFF	TGCGCCAGCAGCCAAGACACTATCAATGAGCAGTTCTTC
TRBV10-2	NA	NA	TRBJ1-4	CASSESLRKGWAGEKLFF	TGCGCCAGCAGTGAGTCGCTCCGAAAAGGGTGGGCGGGTGAAAAACTGTTTTTT
TRBV18	TRBD1	NA	TRBJ1-1	CASSPQLGQGHTEAFF	TGTGCCAGCTCACCACAGTTAGGACAGGGGCACACTGAAGCTTTCTTT
TRBV4-1	TRBD2	NA	TRBJ2-5	CASSPTSGRIQETQYF	TGCGCCAGCAGCCCAACTAGCGGGAGGATTCAAGAGACCCAGTACTTC
TRBV29-1	TRBD1	NA	TRBJ2-2	CSSRDRAGELFF	TGCAGCAGCCGGGACAGGGCCGGGGAGCTGTTTTTT
TRBV5-5	NA	NA	TRBJ1-2	CASSLGPGLGYGYTF	TGTGCCAGCAGCTTAGGGCCGGGGCTCGGCTATGGCTACACCTTC
TRBV7-9	NA	NA	TRBJ1-4	CASSPGSDEKLFF	TGTGCCAGCAGCCCCGGGAGTGATGAAAAACTGTTTTTT
TRBV5-1	NA	NA	TRBJ1-1	CASSSIGTVNTEAFF	TGCGCCAGCAGTTCGATCGGGACGGTGAACACTGAAGCTTTCTTT
TRBV28	TRBD1	NA	TRBJ1-5	CASSAPGGGIQPQHF	TGTGCCAGCAGTGCTCCAGGGGGCGGGATTCAGCCCCAGCATTTT
TRBV18	TRBD2	NA	TRBJ2-6	CASSPQQRGPTGANVLTF	TGTGCCAGCTCACCACAGCAGCGGGGCCCCACTGGGGCCAACGTCCTGACTTTC
TRBV27	TRBD1	once	TRBJ1-5	CASSLKPGQINQPQHF	TGTGCCAGCAGTTTAAAACCGGGACAGATCAATCAGCCCCAGCATTTT
TRBV5-6	NA	NA	TRBJ2-2	CASSLTGSTGELFF	TGTGCCAGCAGCTTGACGGGTTCCACCGGGGAGCTGTTTTTT
TRBV19	TRBD2	once	TRBJ2-7	CASGFSGSSYEQYF	TGTGCCAGTGGGTTTAGCGGGAGCTCCTACGAGCAGTACTTC
TRBV6-5	NA	NA	TRBJ1-2	CASSPGNYGYTF	TGTGCCAGCAGTCCGGGGAACTATGGCTACACCTTC
TRBV15	NA	NA	TRBJ2-7	CATAKGPLREQYF	TGTGCCACCGCTAAGGGCCCCCTCCGTGAGCAGTACTTC
TRBV5-5	NA	NA	TRBJ2-3	CASSLLGRVTDTQYF	TGTGCCAGCAGCTTGTTGGGACGGGTCACAGATACGCAGTATTTT
TRBV7-8	NA	once	TRBJ2-1	CASSQRTDEQFF	TGTGCCAGCAGCCAGAGGACGGATGAGCAGTTCTTC
TRBV14	TRBD2	NA	TRBJ2-1	CASSQERLAGGGEQFF	TGTGCCAGCAGCCAAGAAAGACTAGCGGGAGGAGGAGAGCAGTTCTTC
TRBV29-1	NA	NA	TRBJ1-1	CSAITGPMNTEAFF	TGCAGCGCGATAACAGGGCCAATGAACACTGAAGCTTTCTTT
TRBV4-3	TRBD2	NA	TRBJ2-3	CASSQGLAGGPTDTQYF	TGCGCCAGCAGCCAAGGACTAGCGGGAGGGCCCACAGATACGCAGTATTTT
TRBV6-1	TRBD1	NA	TRBJ1-5	CASRETGGNQPQHF	TGTGCCAGCAGGGAGACAGGGGGCAATCAGCCCCAGCATTTT
TRBV11-2	TRBD1	NA	TRBJ1-1	CASTSLTGAEAFF	TGTGCCAGCACCTCTCTTACAGGGGCTGAAGCTTTCTTT
TRBV7-2	NA	once	TRBJ2-2	CASSLGPHGGELFF	TGTGCCAGCAGCTTAGGACCCCATGGGGGGGAGCTGTTTTTT
TRBV5-1	TRBD1	NA	TRBJ2-3	CASTGQASPTDTQYF	TGCGCCAGCACGGGACAGGCTTCACCCACAGATACGCAGTATTTT
TRBV5-1	NA	once	TRBJ1-1	CASGTESFMNTEAFF	TGCGCCAGCGGGACCGAGTCTTTCATGAACACTGAAGCTTTCTTT
TRBV10-3	TRBD1	NA	TRBJ2-2	CASRTGDTNTGELFF	TGTGCCAGCCGGACAGGCGATACGAACACCGGGGAGCTGTTTTTT
TRBV5-1	NA	NA	TRBJ2-5	CASRPKGEETQYF	TGCGCCAGCCGACCTAAAGGGGAGGAGACCCAGTACTTC
TRBV18	TRBD2	NA	TRBJ2-3	CASSPARSASGGTDTQYF	TGTGCCAGCTCACCTGCAAGGTCCGCTAGCGGGGGGACAGATACGCAGTATTTT
TRBV6-5	NA	NA	TRBJ1-2	CASSYSGNGGYTF	TGTGCCAGCAGTTACTCAGGGAATGGGGGCTACACCTTC
TRBV5-4	TRBD1	NA	TRBJ2-5	CASSLGQGASETQYF	TGTGCCAGCAGCTTGGGTCAGGGGGCAAGCGAGACCCAGTACTTC
TRBV18	NA	NA	TRBJ1-5	CASSPGTQEPQHF	TGTGCCAGCTCCCCGGGGACCCAAGAGCCCCAGCATTTT
TRBV5-6	TRBD1	NA	TRBJ1-2	CASSRGGGYTF	TGTGCCAGCAGCCGAGGGGGCGGCTACACCTTC
TRBV4-3	NA	NA	TRBJ2-5	CASSQALGREETQYF	TGCGCCAGCAGCCAAGCCCTGGGGCGAGAAGAGACCCAGTACTTC
TRBV4-3	NA	NA	TRBJ1-5	CASSQDRATGNQPQHF	TGCGCCAGCAGCCAAGATCGGGCCACTGGCAATCAGCCCCAGCATTTT
TRBV4-1	TRBD1	NA	TRBJ1-2	CASSPTSGTARVGYTF	TGCGCCAGCAGCCCAACTTCCGGGACAGCGAGAGTAGGCTACACCTTC
TRBV6-5	NA	NA	TRBJ1-1	CASTSPHMGVEAFF	TGTGCCAGCACTTCCCCTCATATGGGAGTGGAAGCTTTCTTT
TRBV5-1	NA	NA	TRBJ1-4	CASSLDGGSGREEKLFF	TGCGCCAGCAGCCTGGATGGGGGATCGGGCCGGGAAGAAAAACTGTTTTTT
TRBV6-1	NA	NA	TRBJ1-4	CASSEDDSPNEKLFF	TGTGCCAGCAGTGAAGATGACAGTCCTAATGAAAAACTGTTTTTT
TRBV9	TRBD2	once	TRBJ2-2	CASSVALAGNTGELFF	TGTGCCAGCAGCGTAGCGCTAGCGGGCAACACCGGGGAGCTGTTTTTT
TRBV7-9	TRBD1	NA	TRBJ1-5	CASSRGTDTQPQHF	TGTGCCAGCAGCCGGGGGACAGATACTCAGCCCCAGCATTTT
TRBV2	NA	NA	TRBJ2-1	CASSVPEVWETNEQFF	TGTGCCAGCAGTGTGCCTGAGGTGTGGGAGACCAATGAGCAGTTCTTC
TRBV6-6	NA	NA	TRBJ2-7	CASSLNLGGPYEQYF	TGTGCCAGCAGTCTCAACTTGGGTGGGCCCTACGAGCAGTACTTC
TRBV4-1	TRBD1	NA	TRBJ1-2	CASSQGGWTGNGYTF	TGCGCCAGCAGTCAGGGGGGTTGGACAGGGAATGGCTACACCTTC
TRBV7-9	TRBD1	NA	TRBJ1-1	CASSSYVGQAEAFF	TGTGCCAGCAGCTCCTACGTTGGACAGGCTGAAGCTTTCTTT
TRBV4-1	TRBD1	NA	TRBJ1-6	CASSQPPPVRTGQSPLHF	TGCGCCAGCAGCCAACCCCCACCGGTGCGGACAGGACAGTCACCCCTCCACTTT
TRBV18	NA	NA	TRBJ2-2	CASSPQFTGELFF	TGTGCCAGCTCACCACAGTTCACCGGGGAGCTGTTTTTT
TRBV5-1	TRBD1	NA	TRBJ2-7	CASSFDRGYEQYF	TGCGCCAGCAGCTTCGACAGGGGTTACGAGCAGTACTTC
TRBV7-2	TRBD2	NA	TRBJ2-7	CASSAGGSAPYEQYF	TGTGCCAGCAGCGCTGGCGGGAGTGCCCCCTACGAGCAGTACTTC
TRBV2	NA	once	TRBJ2-5	CASSEEAEETQYF	TGTGCCAGCAGTGAAGAGGCAGAGGAGACCCAGTACTTC